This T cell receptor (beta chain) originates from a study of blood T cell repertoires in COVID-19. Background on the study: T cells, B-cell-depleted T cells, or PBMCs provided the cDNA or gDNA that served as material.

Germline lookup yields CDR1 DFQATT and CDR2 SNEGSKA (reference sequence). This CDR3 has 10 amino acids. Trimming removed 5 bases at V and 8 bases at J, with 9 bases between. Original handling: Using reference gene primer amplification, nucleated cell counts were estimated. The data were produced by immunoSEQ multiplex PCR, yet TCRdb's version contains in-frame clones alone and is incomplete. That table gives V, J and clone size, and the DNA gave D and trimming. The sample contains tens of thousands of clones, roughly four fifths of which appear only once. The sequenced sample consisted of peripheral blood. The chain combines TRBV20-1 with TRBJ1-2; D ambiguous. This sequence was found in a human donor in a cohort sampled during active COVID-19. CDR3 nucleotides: TGCAGTGCTGGGCCGGGGGGCTACACCTTC. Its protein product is CSAGPGGYTF.